These 6 T cell receptor beta chains were all obtained from the same sample, sequenced in a study of cytomegalovirus exposure and HLA in healthy donors (dated by TCRdb to the late 2010s). The library was generated by the immunoSEQ multiplex PCR assay. For the multiplex PCR, a mixture combining 60 forward primers for TCR Vbeta segments and 13 reverse primers for TCR Jbeta segments was used. Entries here come from immuneACCESS through TCRdb and include only in-frame sequences with V and J called. Some clones fail to appear in such tables; in the studies checked, an unresolved V gene covers under half of the shortfall, and the cause of the remainder is unknown. The sample yields about 90,000 clones; 75% to 80% were counted once. The ten largest clones take up 4.6% of the sample. Material for sequencing was PBMCs. These receptors were taken from a woman aged 40 to 50 in good health and CMV-seropositive.

The rearrangement joins TRBV6-4 to TRBJ1-3; D may be TRBD1 (5 bases). V gave up 2 bases and J gave up 0 bases, with 11 bases separating them. This CDR3 region has 16 residues. Germline V gene sequence: CDR1 MRHNA, CDR2 SNTAGT. CDR3 nucleotides: TGTGCCAGCAGTGACGCCCGGGGGAGCTCTGGAAACACCATATATTTT. Translation: CASSDARGSSGNTIYF.

This clone was seen only once. The CDR3: CASSLGGGYLEQYF. The CDR3 coding sequence is TGCGCCAGCAGCTTGGGAGGGGGCTATCTTGAGCAGTACTTC. This rearrangement joins TRBV5-1 to TRBJ2-7; TRBD1 aligns across 7 bases. The V segment lost 0 bases and the J segment 7 bases; nucleotides outside the gene matches: 7. From germline, CDR1 is SGHRS and CDR2 YFSETQ. The CDR3 has 14 residues.

This clone was seen just once. This rearrangement joins TRBV4-3 to TRBJ1-6; the match to TRBD1 covers 8 bases. After removal of 9 bases from V and 9 bases from J, the junction contained 13 bases not matched to a gene. Germline V CDR1 and CDR2: LGHNA, YSLEER. This CDR3 has 15 residues. The CDR3 region is CASKVDDRGGSPLHF. The CDR3 DNA sequence: TGCGCCAGTAAGGTCGACGACAGGGGAGGTTCACCCCTCCACTTT.

The rearrangement joins TRBV4-3 to TRBJ2-7; 7 bases align to TRBD1. The V segment lost 0 bases and the J segment 3 bases; nucleotides outside the gene matches: 8. The length of the CDR3 is 16 residues. Germline V gene lookup returns CDR1 LGHNA and CDR2 YSLEER. The CDR3 coding sequence is TGCGCCAGCAGCCAAGATCGCCGGGACAGAGTCTACGAGCAGTACTTC. Its protein is CASSQDRRDRVYEQYF.

For this clone: This CDR3 is missing its conserved last phenylalanine or tryptophan, likely due to a read error. This sequence joins TRBV6-5 and TRBJ2-7; 7 nucleotides line up with TRBD2. The CDR3 runs 14 residues. From germline, CDR1 is MNHEY and CDR2 SVGAGI. V gave up 0 bases and J gave up 6 bases; unmatched junction bases: 5. CDR3 bases: TGTGCCAGCAGTTACTCGTCACTAGCGATCGAGCAGTACCTC. It is translated as CASSYSSLAIEQYL.

The chain joins TRBV5-6 to TRBJ2-7; the match to TRBD1 covers 10 bases. This CDR3 is 15 amino acids long. Trimming cost V 4 bases and J 5 bases; bases outside gene matches: 9. The V gene's germline CDR1 is SGHDT and CDR2 YYEEEE. The CDR3 is CASSLPGQGRNEQYF. The CDR3 DNA follows: TGTGCCAGCAGCCTGCCGGGACAGGGGAGGAACGAGCAGTACTTC.